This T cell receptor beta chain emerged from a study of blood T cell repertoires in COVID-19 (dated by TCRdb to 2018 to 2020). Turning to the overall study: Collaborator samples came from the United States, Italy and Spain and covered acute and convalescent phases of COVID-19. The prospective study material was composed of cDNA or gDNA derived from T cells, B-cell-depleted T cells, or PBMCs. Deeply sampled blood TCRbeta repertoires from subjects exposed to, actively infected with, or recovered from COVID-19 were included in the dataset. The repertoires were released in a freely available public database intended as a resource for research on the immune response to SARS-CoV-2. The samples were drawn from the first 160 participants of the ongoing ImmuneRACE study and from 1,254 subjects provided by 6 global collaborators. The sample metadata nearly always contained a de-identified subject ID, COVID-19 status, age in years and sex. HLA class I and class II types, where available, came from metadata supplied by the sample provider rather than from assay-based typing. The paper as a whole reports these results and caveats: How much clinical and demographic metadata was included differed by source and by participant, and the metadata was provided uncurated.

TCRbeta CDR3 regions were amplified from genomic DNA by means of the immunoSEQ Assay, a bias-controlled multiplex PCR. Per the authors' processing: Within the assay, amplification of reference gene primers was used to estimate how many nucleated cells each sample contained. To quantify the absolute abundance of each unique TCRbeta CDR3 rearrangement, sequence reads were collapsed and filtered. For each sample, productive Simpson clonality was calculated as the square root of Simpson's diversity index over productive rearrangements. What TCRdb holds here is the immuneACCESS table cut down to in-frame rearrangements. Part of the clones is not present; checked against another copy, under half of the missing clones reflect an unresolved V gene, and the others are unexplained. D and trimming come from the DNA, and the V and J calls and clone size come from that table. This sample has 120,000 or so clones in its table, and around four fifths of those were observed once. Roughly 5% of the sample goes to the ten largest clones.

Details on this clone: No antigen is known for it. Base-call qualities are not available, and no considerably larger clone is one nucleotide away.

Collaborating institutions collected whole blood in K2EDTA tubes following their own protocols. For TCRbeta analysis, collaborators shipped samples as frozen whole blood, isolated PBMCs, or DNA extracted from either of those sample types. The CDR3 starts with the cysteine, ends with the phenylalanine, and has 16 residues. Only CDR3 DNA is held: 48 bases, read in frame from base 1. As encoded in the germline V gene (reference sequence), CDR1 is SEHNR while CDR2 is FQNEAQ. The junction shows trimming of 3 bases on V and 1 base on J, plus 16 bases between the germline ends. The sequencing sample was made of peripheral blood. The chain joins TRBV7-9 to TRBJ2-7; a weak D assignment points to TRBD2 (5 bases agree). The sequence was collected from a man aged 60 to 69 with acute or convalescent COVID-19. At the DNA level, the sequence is TGTGCCAGCAGCTTCCCTGGCGGGCGGACTTCCTACGAGCAGTACTTC. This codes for CASSFPGGRTSYEQYF.